Shown below are 18 T cell receptor beta chains from a single sample sequenced in a study of PD-1 blockade in classical Hodgkin lymphoma. Time point: cycle 4 day 1 (C4D1), after more than five weeks of nivolumab. Each of the patients experienced relapse following autologous stem cell transplantation, and their brentuximab vedotin exposure differed. Profiling relied on immunoSEQ multiplex PCR, and the TCRdb table lists in-frame clones only, not all of them. The sample contains 50,000 or so clones, 86% of which appear only once. Material: peripheral blood mononuclear cells (PBMCs), obtained before the fourth cycle of nivolumab. These receptors were obtained from a human donor with classical Hodgkin lymphoma.

The chain carries TRBV7-8 and TRBJ2-7; 12 nucleotides align to TRBD2. V shed 7 bases and J 0 bases; nucleotides not matched to a gene: 19. CDR1 and CDR2 (germline): SGHVS, FQNEAQ. CDR3 length equals 20 residues. The CDR3 loop reads CASTQHSWTSGNLPSYEQYF. The DNA of the CDR3 is TGTGCCAGCACCCAGCACTCCTGGACTAGCGGGAACTTACCCTCCTACGAGCAGTACTTC.

The genes are TRBV6-5 and TRBJ2-3, with a tentative D call TRBD2 (5 bases). The CDR3 spans 14 residues. Germline V gene lookup returns CDR1 MNHEY and CDR2 SVGAGI. With 9 bases removed from V and 5 bases from J, the gap between germline ends came to 18 bases. CDR3 in amino acids: CASAVRDGVDTQYF. The CDR3 nucleotides are TGTGCCAGTGCGGTTCGAGACGGGGTAGATACGCAGTATTTT.

This chain joins TRBV10-3 and TRBJ1-1; TRBD1 matches 9 bases. Germline V gene data show CDR1 as ENHRY and CDR2 as SYGVKD. Trimming cost V 11 bases and J 11 bases; bases outside gene matches: 9. The CDR3 consists of 11 residues. Here the CDR3 DNA reads TGTGCCGTTCGTGGGGGGACAGGGGCTTTCTTT. This gives the protein CAVRGGTGAFF.

This clone was counted a single time. The CDR3 DNA is TGTGCCAGCAGCTCAAGCGGTTTCTCCTATAATTCACCCCTCCACTTT. The encoded protein is CASSSSGFSYNSPLHF. The chain uses TRBV7-9 and TRBJ1-6; D remains unclear. V dropped 4 bases and J dropped 0 bases, with 10 bases sitting between them. Germline assignment: CDR1 SEHNR and CDR2 FQNEAQ (reference sequence). The CDR3 has 16 amino acids.

The chain links TRBV5-4 to TRBJ2-2; a weak D match, TRBD1 (6 bases). This CDR3 comprises 13 residues. Trimming shortened V by 10 bases and J by 1 base, and 11 bases separated the two germline ends. The V gene's germline CDR1 is SGHNT and CDR2 YYREEE (reference sequence). CDR3 in amino acids: CAPGQWNTGELFF. DNA of the CDR3: TGTGCCCCCGGACAGTGGAACACCGGGGAGCTGTTTTTT.

V gene TRBV11-3 combines with J gene TRBJ2-3, with no clear D. Germline V gene data show CDR1 as SGHNT and CDR2 as YENEEA. This CDR3 is built from 15 residues. V lost 0 bases and J 6 bases, leaving 13 bases between the germline ends. CDR3 sequence reads: CASSLEGSKLDTQYF. CDR3 bases: TGTGCCAGCAGCTTAGAAGGGTCAAAGTTGGATACGCAGTATTTT.

The V call is TRBV7-9, the J call TRBJ2-2, with unresolved D. CDR3 size: 15 residues. Germline CDR1 is SEHNR and CDR2 is FQNEAQ (reference sequence). V lost 3 bases, J lost 1 base, and 9 bases lay in between. The CDR3 DNA is TGTGCCAGCAGCTTCCTCGGCGGGAACACCGGGGAGCTGTTTTTT. Its translation: CASSFLGGNTGELFF.

CDR3 sequence reads: CASSSGPNTGELFF. The CDR3 coding sequence is TGTGCCAGCAGTTCGGGGCCGAACACCGGGGAGCTGTTTTTT. The rearrangement joins TRBV28 to TRBJ2-2; D may be TRBD1 or TRBD2 (5 bases each). Germline V gene data show CDR1 as MDHEN and CDR2 as SYDVKM. The germline V and J ends were trimmed by 4 bases and 0 bases, with 6 bases remaining between them. This CDR3 contains 14 residues.

The V and J genes are TRBV27 and TRBJ1-1; 7 bases are a match to TRBD1. The V segment lost 3 bases and the J segment 2 bases; nucleotides outside the gene matches: 3. This CDR3 is built from 14 residues. Germline loops: CDR1 MNHEY, CDR2 SMNVEV (reference sequence). CDR3 DNA: TGTGCCAGCAGTTTTACAGGGGTAAACACTGAAGCTTTCTTT. As protein: CASSFTGVNTEAFF.

The CDR3 sequence: CASSESQAQNEQFF. The CDR3 nucleotides read TGTGCCAGCAGTGAATCCCAGGCCCAGAATGAGCAGTTCTTC. The rearrangement uses TRBV6-1 and TRBJ2-1, with D uncertain. The V gene lost 2 bases and the J gene lost 7 bases, with 12 bases spanning the gap. The CDR3 runs 14 residues. Germline V CDR1 and CDR2: MNHNS, SASEGT.

V gene TRBV7-2 combines with J gene TRBJ2-3; possibly TRBD2 for D (5 bases). CDR3 length: 16 residues. The ends were cut back, 4 bases at V and 0 bases at J, with 14 bases in the middle. Germline-derived CDR1 and CDR2 are SGHTA and FQGNSA. CDR3 residues: CASSSGGLSSTDTQYF. CDR3 in DNA: TGTGCCAGCAGCTCGGGCGGGCTTTCGAGCACAGATACGCAGTATTTT.

The chain links TRBV11-3 to TRBJ2-1, with 9 bases that match TRBD1. Germline CDR1 and CDR2: SGHNT and YENEEA. J gave up 7 bases and V 3 bases, and 7 bases lay outside the gene matches. This CDR3 spans 15 amino acids. The DNA of the CDR3 is TGTGCCAGCAGCTTCGGACAGGGGTGGGGGAATGAGCAGTTCTTC. Its translation: CASSFGQGWGNEQFF.

V gene TRBV10-3 combines with J gene TRBJ2-1; 10 positions agree with TRBD1. V dropped 6 bases and J dropped 5; count of bases not matched to a gene: 4. The germline CDR1 and CDR2 sequences are ENHRY and SYGVKD. The CDR3 loop spans 14 amino acids. The CDR3 bases are TGTGCCATCAGCTCCGGGACAGGGGACAATGAGCAGTTCTTC. It encodes CAISSGTGDNEQFF.

J is TRBJ2-7 and V is TRBV14; TRBD1 agrees at 8 bases. In germline, CDR1 is SGHDN, CDR2 FVKESK. V lost 2 bases to trimming and J lost 7 bases; unmatched junction nucleotides: 10. The CDR3 is 15 residues long. The CDR3 DNA reads TGTGCCAGCAGCCAACTCGGACAGGGCGAGGGGGAGCAGTACTTC. Translating gives CASSQLGQGEGEQYF.

This clone was counted a single time. The chain uses TRBV6-1 and TRBJ2-2; D perhaps matches TRBD2 (5 bases). The CDR3 has 12 residues. Germline V gene data show CDR1 as MNHNS and CDR2 as SASEGT. Between the trimmed V and J ends, which lost 8 bases and 6 bases, there was a span of 10 bases. The CDR3 reads CASGSGAGELFF. The CDR3 DNA sequence: TGTGCCAGCGGTTCCGGGGCCGGGGAGCTGTTTTTT.

This clone was detected once. V gene TRBV5-6 combines with J gene TRBJ1-3, with D perhaps TRBD1 (6 bases). This CDR3 spans 15 amino acids. Germline V gives CDR1 SGHDT, CDR2 YYEEEE. Trimming stripped 0 bases from V and 0 bases from J, with 7 bases between. The CDR3 sequence: CASSLGTASGNTIYF. The CDR3 DNA is TGTGCCAGCAGCTTGGGGACAGCCTCTGGAAACACCATATATTTT. The variable domain in full, completed from reference TRBV5-6 and TRBJ1-3, reads DAGVTQSPTHLIKTRGQQVTLRCSPKSGHDTVSWYQQALGQGPQFIFQYYEEEERQRGNFPDRFSGHQFPNYSSELNVNALLLGDSALYLCASSLGTASGNTIYFGEGSWLTVV.

The rearrangement joins TRBV19 to TRBJ1-4, with 8 bases matching TRBD1. The germline V gene has CDR1 LNHDA and CDR2 SQIVND (reference sequence). The trim removed 6 bases at V and 10 bases at J, leaving 10 bases unmatched. This CDR3 has 14 amino acids. This CDR3 reads CASRPGQGQGKLFF. The CDR3 nucleotides read TGTGCCAGTAGACCCGGACAGGGCCAAGGAAAACTGTTTTTT. Filled out from reference TRBV19 and TRBJ1-4, the complete variable domain reads DGGITQSPKYLFRKEGQNVTLSCEQNLNHDAMYWYRQDPGQGLRLIYYSQIVNDFQKGDIAEGYSVSREKKESFPLTVTSAQKNPTAFYLCASRPGQGQGKLFFGSGTQLSVL.

This chain links TRBV29-1 with TRBJ2-7, with no clear D. CDR3 length equals 13 residues. Germline lookup yields CDR1 SQVTM and CDR2 ANQGSEA. The V end was cut by 6 bases, the J end by 5 bases, with 17 bases between. The DNA for the CDR3 is TGCAGCGTCGTAAAAGGGTCCTTCCACGAGCAGTACTTC. This translates into CSVVKGSFHEQYF.